This TCR beta chain derives from a study of patients and donors after allogeneic stem cell transplantation. CDR3 length equals 13 residues. Trimming stripped 5 bases from V and 10 bases from J, with 15 bases between. The V gene's germline CDR1 is DFQATT and CDR2 SNEGSKA (reference sequence). TCRdb fed the RT-PCR reads into MiXCR, producing one record per CDR3 protein. The data hold roughly 940,000 distinct CDR3 sequences, with roughly 18% observed a single time. Sequenced material: blood, either unsorted or a sorted T cell fraction (not recorded which). The source is a human donor who was either an allogeneic HSCT recipient or a stem cell or donor lymphocyte infusion donor (not recorded which). It is not recorded whose cells these are; they may come from a transplant donor. V usage is TRBV20-1 and J usage is TRBJ1-6; D is ambiguous. The CDR3 loop is CSAPYSIGSPLHF. The CDR3 region has the DNA TGCAGTGCTCCCTATTCCATAGGGTCACCCCTCCACTTT.